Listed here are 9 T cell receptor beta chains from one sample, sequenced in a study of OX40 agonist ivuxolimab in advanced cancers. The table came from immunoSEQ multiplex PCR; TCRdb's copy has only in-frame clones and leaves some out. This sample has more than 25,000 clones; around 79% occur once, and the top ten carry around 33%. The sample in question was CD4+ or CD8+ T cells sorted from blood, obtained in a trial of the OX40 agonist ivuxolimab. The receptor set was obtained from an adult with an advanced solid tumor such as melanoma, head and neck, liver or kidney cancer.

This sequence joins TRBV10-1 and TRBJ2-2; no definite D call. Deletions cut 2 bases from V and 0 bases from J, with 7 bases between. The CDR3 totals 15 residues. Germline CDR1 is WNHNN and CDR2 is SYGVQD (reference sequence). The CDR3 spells CASSENTSNTGELFF. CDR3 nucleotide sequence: TGCGCCAGCAGTGAGAACACTTCGAACACCGGGGAGCTGTTTTTT.

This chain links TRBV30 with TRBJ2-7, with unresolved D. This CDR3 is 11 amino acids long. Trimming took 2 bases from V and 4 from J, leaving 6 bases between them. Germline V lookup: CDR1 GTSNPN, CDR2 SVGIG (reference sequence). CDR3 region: CAWSYGYEQYF. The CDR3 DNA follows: TGTGCCTGGAGTTATGGTTACGAGCAGTACTTC.

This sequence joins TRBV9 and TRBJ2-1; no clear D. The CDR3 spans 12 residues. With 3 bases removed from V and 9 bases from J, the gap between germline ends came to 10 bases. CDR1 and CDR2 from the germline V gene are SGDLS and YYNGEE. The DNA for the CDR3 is TGTGCCAGCAGCGGGCGTCCCCGTGAGCAGTTCTTC. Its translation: CASSGRPREQFF.

CDR3: CASSLAAASDTDTQYF. Here the CDR3 DNA reads TGTGCCAGCAGCTTGGCCGCAGCGTCTGACACAGATACGCAGTATTTT. V gene TRBV5-4 combines with J gene TRBJ2-3; the D is unclear. The CDR3 contains 16 residues. Germline V CDR1 and CDR2: SGHNT, YYREEE (reference sequence). V lost 0 bases and J lost 2, with 13 bases in between.

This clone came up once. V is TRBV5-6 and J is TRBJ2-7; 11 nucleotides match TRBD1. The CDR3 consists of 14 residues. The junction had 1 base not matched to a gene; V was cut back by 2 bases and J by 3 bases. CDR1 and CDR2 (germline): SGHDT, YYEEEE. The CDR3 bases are TGTGCCAGCAGCTTCGGGACAGGGGGCTACGAGCAGTACTTC. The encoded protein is CASSFGTGGYEQYF. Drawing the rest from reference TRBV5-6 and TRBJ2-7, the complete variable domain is DAGVTQSPTHLIKTRGQQVTLRCSPKSGHDTVSWYQQALGQGPQFIFQYYEEEERQRGNFPDRFSGHQFPNYSSELNVNALLLGDSALYLCASSFGTGGYEQYFGPGTRLTVT.

This CDR3 reads CATSRENRGLGETQYF. The CDR3 bases are TGTGCCACCAGCAGAGAAAACAGGGGGCTGGGGGAGACCCAGTACTTC. The V gene is TRBV15, the J gene TRBJ2-5; TRBD1 matches 9 bases. The V segment lost 0 bases and the J segment 5 bases; nucleotides outside the gene matches: 7. In germline, CDR1 is LNHNV, CDR2 YYDKDF (reference sequence). The CDR3 consists of 16 residues.

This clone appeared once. CDR3 sequence (DNA): TGCGCCAGCAGCTTGTGGGGATACGACGGGCAGTACTTC. It yields the protein CASSLWGYDGQYF. This sequence joins TRBV5-1 and TRBJ2-7; no reliable D call. The V end was cut by 1 base, the J end by 9 bases, with 14 bases between. The CDR3 loop spans 13 amino acids. The V gene's germline CDR1 is SGHRS and CDR2 YFSETQ.

CDR3 DNA: TGTGCCAGCAGCCAAGATTTTGCTGGAGAAGCTTTCTTT. Translating gives CASSQDFAGEAFF. This chain connects TRBV4-2 to TRBJ1-1; D is ambiguous. The V gene's germline CDR1 is LGHNA and CDR2 YNFKEQ. Trimming removed 0 bases from V and 8 bases from J, with 10 bases in between. This CDR3 is 13 amino acids long.

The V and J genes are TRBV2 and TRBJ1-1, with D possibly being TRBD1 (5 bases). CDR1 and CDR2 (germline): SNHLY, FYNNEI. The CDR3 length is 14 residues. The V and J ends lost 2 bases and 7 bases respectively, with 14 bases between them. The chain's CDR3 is CASSELLGVGEAFF. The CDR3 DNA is TGTGCCAGCAGTGAACTGTTGGGGGTGGGTGAAGCTTTCTTT. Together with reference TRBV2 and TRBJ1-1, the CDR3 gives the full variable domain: EPEVTQTPSHQVTQMGQEVILRCVPISNHLYFYWYRQILGQKVEFLVSFYNNEISEKSEIFDDQFSVERPDGSNFTLKIRSTKLEDSAMYFCASSELLGVGEAFFGQGTRLTVV.